This T cell receptor beta chain was observed in a study of cytomegalovirus exposure and HLA in healthy donors. Across the study: Sequencing of about 179 million T cells in an earlier analysis found 90 million to 120 million unique TCR beta sequences. Inside one of the first data releases sat around 77 million unique TCRs taken from HLA-typed donors.

PCR used 60 Vbeta primers and 13 Jbeta primers. Clones were read by immunoSEQ multiplex PCR, and TCRdb kept only the in-frame ones, dropping some. In the table there are 98,000 or so clones, almost 80% of which are singletons. Study-wide results and limits: TRBV6-2, TRBV6-3 and some other V segments were unresolvable in 87-base-pair reads. Being productive about 90% or about 30% of the time was typical of most TCR beta V segments in an earlier analysis.

A remark on this clone: What it binds is unknown.

Per germline, CDR1 SGHTA and CDR2 FQGNSA. This CDR3 has 15 amino acids. Deletions cut 5 bases from V and 5 bases from J, with 16 bases between. The TCR originated in a man between 60 and 70 years old in good health and CMV-seropositive. This chain joins TRBV7-2 and TRBJ1-5, with D unresolved. The specimen sequenced was PBMCs. CDR3 amino acids: CASSITAGAHQPQHF. The CDR3 DNA follows: TGTGCCAGCAGCATCACAGCCGGCGCCCATCAGCCCCAGCATTTT.